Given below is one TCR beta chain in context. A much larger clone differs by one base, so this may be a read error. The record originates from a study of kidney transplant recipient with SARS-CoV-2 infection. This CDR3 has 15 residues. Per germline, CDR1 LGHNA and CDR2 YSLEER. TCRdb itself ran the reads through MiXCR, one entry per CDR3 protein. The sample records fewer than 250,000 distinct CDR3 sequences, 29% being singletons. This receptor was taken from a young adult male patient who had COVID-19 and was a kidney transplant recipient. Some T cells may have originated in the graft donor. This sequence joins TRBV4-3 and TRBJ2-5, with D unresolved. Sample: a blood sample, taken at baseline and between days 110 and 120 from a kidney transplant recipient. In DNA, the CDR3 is TGCACCAGCAGCCAAGAAATTTCGTCGCGGTTGACCCAGTACTTC. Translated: CTSSQEISSRLTQYF.